This TCR beta chain emerged from a study of blood T cell repertoires in COVID-19. Study details: The samples span acute and convalescent COVID-19 from the United States, Italy and Spain. T cells, B-cell-depleted T cells, or PBMCs provided the cDNA or gDNA that served as material.

Per the original methods: Amplification of reference gene primers was used by the study to estimate nucleated cell counts. The protocol was immunoSEQ multiplex PCR, while the TCRdb copy is restricted to in-frame clones and leaves out a portion. That table is the source of V, J and clone size, and D and trimming were worked out from the DNA. The repertoire has 250,000 to 300,000 clones, around 89% of them found once; the top ten carry about 4.6%. This CDR3 comprises 16 residues. The V gene lost 5 bases and the J gene lost 4 bases, with 18 bases spanning the gap. Germline V gene lookup returns CDR1 LNHDA and CDR2 SQIVND (reference sequence).

This chain joins TRBV19 and TRBJ2-1; the D gene is possibly TRBD2 (5 bases). Sequencing was done on a sample of peripheral blood. This TCR came from a man in his forties with acute or convalescent COVID-19. The CDR3 DNA is TGTGCCAGTAGTCCCTTAATTAGCGAGATTTACAATGAGCAGTTCTTC. This sequence encodes CASSPLISEIYNEQFF. The full variable domain, in which reference TRBV19 and TRBJ2-1 provide the parts outside the CDR3, is DGGITQSPKYLFRKEGQNVTLSCEQNLNHDAMYWYRQDPGQGLRLIYYSQIVNDFQKGDIAEGYSVSREKKESFPLTVTSAQKNPTAFYLCASSPLISEIYNEQFFGPGTRLTVL.